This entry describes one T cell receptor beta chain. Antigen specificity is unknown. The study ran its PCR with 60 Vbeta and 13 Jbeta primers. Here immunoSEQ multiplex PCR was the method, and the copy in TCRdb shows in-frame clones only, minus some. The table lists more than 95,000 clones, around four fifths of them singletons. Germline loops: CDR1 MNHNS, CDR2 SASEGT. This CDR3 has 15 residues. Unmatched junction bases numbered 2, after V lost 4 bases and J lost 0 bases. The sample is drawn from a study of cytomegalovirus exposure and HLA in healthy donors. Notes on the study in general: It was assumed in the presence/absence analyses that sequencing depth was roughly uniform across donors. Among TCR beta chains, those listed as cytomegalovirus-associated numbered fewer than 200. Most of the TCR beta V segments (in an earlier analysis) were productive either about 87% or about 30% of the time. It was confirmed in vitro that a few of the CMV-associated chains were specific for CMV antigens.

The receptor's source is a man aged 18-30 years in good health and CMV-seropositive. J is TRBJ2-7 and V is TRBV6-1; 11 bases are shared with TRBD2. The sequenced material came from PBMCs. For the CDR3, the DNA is TGTGCCAGCAGTGTTAGCGGGGGGGCCTCCTACGAGCAGTACTTC. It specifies CASSVSGGASYEQYF.